Here is one T cell receptor beta chain with its context. These data are taken from a study of monozygotic twins with inflammatory bowel disease. From its re-call of the 5' RACE reads, TCRdb lists each CDR3 protein once, without DNA. This table holds approximately 400,000 distinct CDR3 sequences. The sequenced sample was blood. The sequence was obtained from a human donor with ulcerative colitis or Crohn's disease, or a healthy co-twin of an affected twin (not recorded which).

The CDR3 sequence: CASSPSGDEQFF. The chain recombines TRBV4-1 with TRBJ2-1; with no DNA, the TCRdb D assignment of TRBD2 cannot be verified. CDR1 and CDR2 from the germline V gene are MGHRA and YSYEKL. This CDR3 region has 12 residues.